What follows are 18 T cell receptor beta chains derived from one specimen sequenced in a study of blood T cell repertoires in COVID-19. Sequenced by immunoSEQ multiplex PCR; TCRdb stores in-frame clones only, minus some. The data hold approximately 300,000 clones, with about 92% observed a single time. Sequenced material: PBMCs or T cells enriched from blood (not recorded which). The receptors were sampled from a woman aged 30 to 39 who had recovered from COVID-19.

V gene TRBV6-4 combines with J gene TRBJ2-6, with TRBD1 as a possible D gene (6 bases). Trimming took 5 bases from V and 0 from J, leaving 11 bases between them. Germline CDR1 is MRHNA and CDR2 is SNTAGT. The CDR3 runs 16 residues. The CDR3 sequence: CASSRQAYSGANVLTF. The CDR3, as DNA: TGTGCCAGCAGTAGACAGGCGTACTCTGGGGCCAACGTCCTGACTTTC.

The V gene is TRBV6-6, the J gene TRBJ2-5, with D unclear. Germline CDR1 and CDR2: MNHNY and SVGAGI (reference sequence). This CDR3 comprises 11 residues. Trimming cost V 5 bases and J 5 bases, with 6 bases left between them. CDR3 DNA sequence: TGTGCCAGCAGTAATCCTGAGACCCAGTACTTC. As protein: CASSNPETQYF.

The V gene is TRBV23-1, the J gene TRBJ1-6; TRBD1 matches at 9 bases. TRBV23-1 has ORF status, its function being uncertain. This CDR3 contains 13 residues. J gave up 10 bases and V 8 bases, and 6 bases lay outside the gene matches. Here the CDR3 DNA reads TGCGCCAGCGCGGGACAGGGCAGCTCACCCCTCCACTTT. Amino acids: CASAGQGSSPLHF.

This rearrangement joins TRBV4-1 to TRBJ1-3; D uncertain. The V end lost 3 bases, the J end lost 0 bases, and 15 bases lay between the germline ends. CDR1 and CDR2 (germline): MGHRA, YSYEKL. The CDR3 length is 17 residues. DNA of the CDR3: TGCGCCAGCAGCCAGGCTAGACGGTTAAGCTCTGGAAACACCATATATTTT. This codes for CASSQARRLSSGNTIYF.

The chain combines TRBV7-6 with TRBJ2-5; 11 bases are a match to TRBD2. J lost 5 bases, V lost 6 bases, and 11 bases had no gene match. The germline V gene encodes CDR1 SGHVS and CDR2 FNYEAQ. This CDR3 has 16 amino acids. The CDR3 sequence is CASSSLAGGPGETQYF. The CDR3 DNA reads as TGTGCCAGCAGTTCTCTAGCGGGGGGCCCGGGGGAGACCCAGTACTTC.

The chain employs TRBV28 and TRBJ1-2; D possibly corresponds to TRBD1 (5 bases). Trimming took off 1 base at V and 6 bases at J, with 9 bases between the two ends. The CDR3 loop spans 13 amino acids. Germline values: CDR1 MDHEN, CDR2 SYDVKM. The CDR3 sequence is CASSLSSGDGYTF. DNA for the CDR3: TGTGCCAGCAGTTTATCATCGGGGGATGGCTACACCTTC.

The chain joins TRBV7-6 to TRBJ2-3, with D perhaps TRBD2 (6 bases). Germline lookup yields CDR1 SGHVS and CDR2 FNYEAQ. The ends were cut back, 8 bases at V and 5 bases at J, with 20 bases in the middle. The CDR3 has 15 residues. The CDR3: CASGGTGTRGDTQYF. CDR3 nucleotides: TGTGCCAGCGGCGGAACCGGGACGCGGGGAGATACGCAGTATTTT. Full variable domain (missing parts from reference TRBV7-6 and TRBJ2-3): GAGVSQSPRYKVTKRGQDVALRCDPISGHVSLYWYRQALGQGPEFLTYFNYEAQQDKSGLPNDRFSAERPEGSISTLTIQRTEQRDSAMYRCASGGTGTRGDTQYFGPGTRLTVL.

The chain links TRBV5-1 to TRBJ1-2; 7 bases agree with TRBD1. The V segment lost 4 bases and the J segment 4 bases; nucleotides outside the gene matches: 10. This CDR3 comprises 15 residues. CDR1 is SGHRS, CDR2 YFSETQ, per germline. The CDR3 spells CASSLRQGEPYGYTF. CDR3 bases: TGCGCCAGCAGCCTGCGACAGGGCGAACCCTATGGCTACACCTTC.

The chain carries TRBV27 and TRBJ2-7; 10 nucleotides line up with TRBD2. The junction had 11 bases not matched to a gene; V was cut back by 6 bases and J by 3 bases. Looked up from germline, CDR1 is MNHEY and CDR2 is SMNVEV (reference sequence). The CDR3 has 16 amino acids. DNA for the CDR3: TGTGCCAGCAGCGGAAGAGCGGGGGGGAAGGACTACGAGCAGTACTTC. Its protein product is CASSGRAGGKDYEQYF.

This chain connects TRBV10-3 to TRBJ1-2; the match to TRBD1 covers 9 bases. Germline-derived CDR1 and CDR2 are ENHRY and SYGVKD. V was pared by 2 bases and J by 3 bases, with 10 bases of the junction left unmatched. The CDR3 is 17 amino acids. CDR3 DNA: TGTGCCATCAGTGAGGCCCCAGCGGGACAGGGATACTATGGCTACACCTTC. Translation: CAISEAPAGQGYYGYTF.

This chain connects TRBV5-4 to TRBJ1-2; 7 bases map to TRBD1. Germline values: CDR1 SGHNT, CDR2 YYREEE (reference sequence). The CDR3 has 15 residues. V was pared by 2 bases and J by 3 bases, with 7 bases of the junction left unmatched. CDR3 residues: CASSFGDRVDYGYTF. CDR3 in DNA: TGTGCCAGCAGCTTCGGAGACAGGGTCGACTATGGCTACACCTTC.

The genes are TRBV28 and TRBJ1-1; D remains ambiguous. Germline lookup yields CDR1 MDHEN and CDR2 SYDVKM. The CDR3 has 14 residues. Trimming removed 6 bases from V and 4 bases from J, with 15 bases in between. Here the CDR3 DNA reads TGTGCCAGCAGCCTCGGGGTTGCTTTCACTGAAGCTTTCTTT. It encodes CASSLGVAFTEAFF.

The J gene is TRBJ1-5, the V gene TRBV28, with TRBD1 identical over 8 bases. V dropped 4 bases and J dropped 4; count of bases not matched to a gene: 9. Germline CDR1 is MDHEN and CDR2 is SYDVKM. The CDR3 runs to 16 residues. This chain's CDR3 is CASSSALTGGNQPQHF. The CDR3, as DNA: TGTGCCAGCAGTTCCGCCCTCACAGGGGGAAATCAGCCCCAGCATTTT.

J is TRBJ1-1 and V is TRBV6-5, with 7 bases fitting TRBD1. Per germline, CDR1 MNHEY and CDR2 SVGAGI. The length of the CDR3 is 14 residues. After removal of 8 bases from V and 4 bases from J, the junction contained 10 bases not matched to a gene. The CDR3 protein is CASANQGVSTEAFF. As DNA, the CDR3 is TGTGCCAGCGCCAATCAGGGGGTTTCCACTGAAGCTTTCTTT.

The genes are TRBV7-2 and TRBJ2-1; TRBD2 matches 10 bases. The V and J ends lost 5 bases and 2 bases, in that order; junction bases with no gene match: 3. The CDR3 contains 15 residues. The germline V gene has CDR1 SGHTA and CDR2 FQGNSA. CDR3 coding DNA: TGTGCCAGCAGCCCTACTAGCGGGACCTACAATGAGCAGTTCTTC. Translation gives CASSPTSGTYNEQFF.

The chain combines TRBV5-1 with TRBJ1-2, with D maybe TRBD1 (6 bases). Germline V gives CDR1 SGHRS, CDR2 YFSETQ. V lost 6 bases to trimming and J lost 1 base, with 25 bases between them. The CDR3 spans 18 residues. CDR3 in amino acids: CASTPGGGAGPINYGYTF. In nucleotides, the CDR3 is TGCGCCAGCACCCCCGGGGGGGGCGCAGGACCCATTAACTATGGCTACACCTTC. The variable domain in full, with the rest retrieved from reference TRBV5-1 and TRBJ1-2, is KAGVTQTPRYLIKTRGQQVTLSCSPISGHRSVSWYQQTPGQGLQFLFEYFSETQRNKGNFPGRFSGRQFSNSRSEMNVSTLELGDSALYLCASTPGGGAGPINYGYTFGSGTRLTVV.

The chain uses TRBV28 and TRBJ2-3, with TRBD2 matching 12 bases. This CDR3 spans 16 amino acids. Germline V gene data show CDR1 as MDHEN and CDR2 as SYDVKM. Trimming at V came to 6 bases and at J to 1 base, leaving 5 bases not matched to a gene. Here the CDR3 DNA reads TGTGCCAGCAGGCTAGCGGGAGGGCCTGGCACAGATACGCAGTATTTT. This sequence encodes CASRLAGGPGTDTQYF.

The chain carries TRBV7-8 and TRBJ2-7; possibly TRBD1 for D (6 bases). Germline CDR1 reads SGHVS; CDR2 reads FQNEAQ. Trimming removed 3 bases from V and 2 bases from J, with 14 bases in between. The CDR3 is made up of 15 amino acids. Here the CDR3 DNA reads TGTGCCAGCAGCTTGAGGGACACCGCTACCTACGAGCAGTACTTC. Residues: CASSLRDTATYEQYF.